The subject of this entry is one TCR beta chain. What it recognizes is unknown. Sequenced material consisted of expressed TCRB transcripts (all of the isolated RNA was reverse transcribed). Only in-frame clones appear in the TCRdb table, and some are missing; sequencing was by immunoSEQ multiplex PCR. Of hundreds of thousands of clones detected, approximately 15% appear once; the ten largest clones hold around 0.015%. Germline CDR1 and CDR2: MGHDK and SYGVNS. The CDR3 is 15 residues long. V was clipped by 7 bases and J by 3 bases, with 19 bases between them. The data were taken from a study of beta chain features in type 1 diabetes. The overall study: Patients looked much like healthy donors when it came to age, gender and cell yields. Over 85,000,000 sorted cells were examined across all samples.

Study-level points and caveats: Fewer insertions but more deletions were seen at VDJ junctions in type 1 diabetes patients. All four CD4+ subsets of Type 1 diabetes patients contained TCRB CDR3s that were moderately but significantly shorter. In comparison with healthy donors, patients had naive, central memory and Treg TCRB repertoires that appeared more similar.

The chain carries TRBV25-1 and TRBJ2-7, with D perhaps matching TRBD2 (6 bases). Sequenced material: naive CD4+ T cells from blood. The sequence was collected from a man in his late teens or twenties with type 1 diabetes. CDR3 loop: CASTQGGANYYEQYF. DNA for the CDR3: TGTGCCAGCACTCAAGGCGGGGCAAATTACTACGAGCAGTACTTC.